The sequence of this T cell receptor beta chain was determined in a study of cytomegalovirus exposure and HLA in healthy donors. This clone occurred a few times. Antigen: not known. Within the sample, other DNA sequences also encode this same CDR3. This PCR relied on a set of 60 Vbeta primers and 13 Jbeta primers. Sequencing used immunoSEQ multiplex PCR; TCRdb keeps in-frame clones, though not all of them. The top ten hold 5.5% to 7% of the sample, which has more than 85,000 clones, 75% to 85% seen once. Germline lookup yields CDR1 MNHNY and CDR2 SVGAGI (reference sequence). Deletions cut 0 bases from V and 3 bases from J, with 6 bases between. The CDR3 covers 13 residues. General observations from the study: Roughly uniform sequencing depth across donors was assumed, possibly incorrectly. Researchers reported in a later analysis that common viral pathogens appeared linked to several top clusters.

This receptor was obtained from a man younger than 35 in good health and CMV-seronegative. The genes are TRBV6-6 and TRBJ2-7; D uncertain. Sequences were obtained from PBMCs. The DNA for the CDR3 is TGTGCCAGCAGTTACTCTAGGAGCTACGAGCAGTACTTC. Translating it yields CASSYSRSYEQYF.